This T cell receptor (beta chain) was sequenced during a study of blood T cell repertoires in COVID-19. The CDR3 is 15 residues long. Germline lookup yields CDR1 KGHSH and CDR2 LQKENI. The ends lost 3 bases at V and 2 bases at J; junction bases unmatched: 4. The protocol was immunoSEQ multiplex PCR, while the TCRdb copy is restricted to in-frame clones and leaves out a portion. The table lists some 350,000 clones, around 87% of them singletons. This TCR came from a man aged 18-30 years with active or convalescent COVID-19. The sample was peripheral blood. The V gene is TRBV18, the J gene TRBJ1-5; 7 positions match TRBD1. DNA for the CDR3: TGTGCCAGCTCACCCCAGGGGGGTGGCAATCAGCCCCAGCATTTT. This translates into CASSPQGGGNQPQHF.